This entry concerns a single T cell receptor beta chain. Its target is unknown. These data belong to a study of somatic mutations in cytotoxic T cells in rheumatoid arthritis. Findings of the study overall: Within the rheumatoid arthritis patients, CD8+ clonality went up as age increased (Spearman r of about 0.49). The same was not true of the healthy controls. In rheumatoid arthritis patients, the slight underrepresentation of TRBV07 was not adjusted for multiple comparisons. Over 20% of CD8+ cells belonged to the largest CD8+ clone in about an eighth of the 65 patients.

How the authors handled the data: Patient CD8+ clones exceeding 1% seldom corresponded to published virus-specific TCRB sequences. Generated by immunoSEQ multiplex PCR, the TCRdb table keeps only in-frame clones and is missing some. V and J calls and clone size are given by that table; D and trimming were obtained from the DNA. The data contain approximately 14,000 clones, 65% to 75% of them singletons. V dropped 0 bases and J dropped 10; count of bases not matched to a gene: 20. CDR1 is LNHNV, CDR2 YYDKDF, per germline (reference sequence). The CDR3 consists of 21 residues. This clonotype was obtained from an adult with rheumatoid arthritis. V is TRBV15 and J is TRBJ2-1; 14 nucleotides align to TRBD2. The sample was CD8+ T cells sorted from blood. The chain's CDR3 is CATSRDPHPGTSGGPPGEQFF. The CDR3 nucleotides are TGTGCCACCAGCAGAGATCCACATCCCGGGACTAGCGGGGGCCCCCCGGGGGAGCAGTTCTTC.